The 28 T cell receptor beta chains below come from one sample, sequenced in a study of patients and donors after allogeneic stem cell transplantation. TCRdb analysed the RT-PCR reads with MiXCR anew, one entry per CDR3 protein. The sample consists of roughly 200,000 distinct CDR3 sequences, more than 35% of them appearing once. The sequencing input was blood, either unsorted or a sorted T cell fraction (not recorded which). All receptors come from a human donor who was either an allogeneic HSCT recipient or a stem cell or donor lymphocyte infusion donor (not recorded which). It is not recorded whose cells these are; they may come from a transplant donor.

Ten or more counts support this clonotype. This chain joins TRBV28 and TRBJ1-1; D not certain. The CDR3 is 12 amino acids. Trimming stripped 4 bases from V and 14 bases from J, with 17 bases between. From germline, CDR1 is MDHEN and CDR2 SYDVKM. CDR3 DNA: TGTGCCAGCAGTTCTGACCCCCTCGGAAGCTTCTTT. This encodes CASSSDPLGSFF.

This clonotype was seen a few times. The V gene is TRBV5-1, the J gene TRBJ1-2; unclear D gene. V lost 0 bases to trimming and J lost 1 base, with 7 bases between them. This CDR3 spans 14 amino acids. CDR1 and CDR2 from the germline V gene are SGHRS and YFSETQ. CDR3 region: CASSLGPFNYGYTF. The CDR3 region has the DNA TGCGCCAGCAGCTTGGGGCCATTTAACTATGGCTACACCTTC.

This clonotype was recorded a few times. The J gene is TRBJ1-2, the V gene TRBV10-3, with 10 bases identical to TRBD1. V shed 7 bases, J shed 6 bases, and the junction held 5 bases outside the gene matches. The CDR3 consists of 13 residues. Germline assignment: CDR1 ENHRY and CDR2 SYGVKD. CDR3 amino acids: CAITPTGGHGYTF. DNA for the CDR3: TGTGCCATCACCCCGACAGGGGGCCATGGCTACACCTTC.

This chain connects TRBV5-1 to TRBJ2-1; D is uncertain. Per the germline V gene, CDR1 is SGHRS and CDR2 is YFSETQ. V dropped 4 bases and J dropped 4 bases, with 12 bases sitting between them. This CDR3 comprises 14 residues. The CDR3 spells CASSSTDTYNEQFF. CDR3 bases: TGCGCCAGCAGCAGCACAGATACATACAATGAGCAGTTCTTC.

V is TRBV7-9 and J is TRBJ2-5, with TRBD1 matching 8 bases. The V gene's germline CDR1 is SEHNR and CDR2 FQNEAQ (reference sequence). With 2 bases clipped from V and 4 bases from J, the junction kept 0 bases outside the gene matches. CDR3 length: 13 residues. CDR3 loop: CASSLQGAETQYF. As DNA, the CDR3 is TGTGCCAGCAGCTTACAGGGGGCAGAGACCCAGTACTTC.

The chain links TRBV4-3 to TRBJ2-7; TRBD2 aligns across 11 bases. There are 19 residues in the CDR3. Germline-derived CDR1 and CDR2 are LGHNA and YSLEER. Unmatched junction bases numbered 14, after V lost 0 bases and J lost 4 bases. CDR3 residues: CASSQDTLAGAPDNYEQYF. The CDR3 nucleotides are TGCGCCAGCAGCCAAGATACACTAGCGGGGGCCCCGGATAATTACGAGCAGTACTTC.

This clonotype occurred a few times. The junction does not match germline at one end; this may be a read error. This rearrangement joins TRBV12-3 or TRBV12-4 to TRBJ1-5; D is ambiguous. This CDR3 spans 18 amino acids. Here the CDR3 DNA reads TGTGCCAGCAGTGTAGCCCGTGGGTGGAGAGATAGCAATCAGCCCCAGCATTTT. This codes for CASSVARGWRDSNQPQHF.

This clonotype was seen more than once but under ten times. V is TRBV5-1 and J is TRBJ2-2, with 7 bases lining up with TRBD1. The CDR3 loop spans 15 amino acids. V was pared by 4 bases and J by 6 bases, with 9 bases of the junction left unmatched. Germline V lookup: CDR1 SGHRS, CDR2 YFSETQ. DNA for the CDR3: TGCGCCAGCAGCGACGACAGGGCTGTTGCCGGGGAGCTGTTTTTT. Its protein is CASSDDRAVAGELFF.

This chain joins TRBV9 and TRBJ1-1; D is ambiguous. The germline V gene has CDR1 SGDLS and CDR2 YYNGEE. This CDR3 comprises 15 residues. Trimming removed 0 bases at V and 1 base at J, with 10 bases between. CDR3 bases: TGTGCCAGCAGCGTAGCTGTCATCGAGAACACTGAAGCTTTCTTT. It specifies CASSVAVIENTEAFF.

This clonotype was found a few times. The V and J genes are TRBV20-1 and TRBJ2-7; perhaps TRBD2 as D (5 bases). There are 12 residues in the CDR3. Trimming took off 5 bases at V and 0 bases at J, with 8 bases between the two ends. CDR1 DFQATT and CDR2 SNEGSKA come from the germline V gene (reference sequence). CDR3 nucleotides: TGCAGTGCTTACCGGGACTCCTACGAGCAGTACTTC. Translation: CSAYRDSYEQYF.

The chain employs TRBV20-1 and TRBJ2-3, with D perhaps TRBD2 (6 bases). V was pared by 2 bases and J by 10 bases, with 16 bases between. The germline CDR1 and CDR2 sequences are DFQATT and SNEGSKA (reference sequence). The CDR3 consists of 13 residues. The CDR3 nucleotides read TGCAGTGCTAGAAGAGGTGGCGGGGAGGCGCAGTATTTT. This encodes CSARRGGGEAQYF.

The chain couples TRBV7-6 to TRBJ2-7; a possible D gene is TRBD1 (5 bases). Germline V gene lookup returns CDR1 SGHVS and CDR2 FNYEAQ. The CDR3 has 13 residues. Trimming stripped 1 base from V and 3 bases from J, with 7 bases between. The CDR3 region is CASSLGQFYEQYF. CDR3 DNA: TGTGCCAGCAGCTTAGGACAGTTCTACGAGCAGTACTTC.

The chain couples TRBV15 to TRBJ1-5; D gene ambiguous. V was cut by 1 base and J by 0 bases, with 7 bases left in between. Germline V gene sequence: CDR1 LNHNV, CDR2 YYDKDF (reference sequence). This CDR3 has 15 residues. The CDR3 protein is CATSRVGISNQPQHF. As DNA, the CDR3 is TGTGCCACCAGCAGAGTTGGCATTAGCAATCAGCCCCAGCATTTT.

The V gene is TRBV2, the J gene TRBJ2-7; D gene unclear. CDR1 is SNHLY and CDR2 is FYNNEI in the germline V gene. This CDR3 is built from 12 residues. V lost 5 bases, J lost 3 bases, and 8 bases lay in between. The CDR3 DNA reads as TGTGCCAGCAGTACCAGGTACTACGAGCAGTACTTC. Translating gives CASSTRYYEQYF.

This clonotype has more than one count but fewer than ten. The chain couples TRBV30 to TRBJ1-5; a weak D match, TRBD1 (5 bases). Germline values: CDR1 GTSNPN, CDR2 SVGIG (reference sequence). V was clipped by 2 bases and J by 11 bases, with 16 bases between them. This CDR3 comprises 13 residues. The CDR3 nucleotides are TGTGCCTGGAGTACCAGGGCCGGGGTGGCCCAGCATTTT. As protein: CAWSTRAGVAQHF.

The V and J genes are TRBV20-1 and TRBJ2-3; possibly TRBD2 for D (5 bases). Germline V gene data show CDR1 as DFQATT and CDR2 as SNEGSKA (reference sequence). The CDR3 is 13 residues long. Trimming took off 7 bases at V and 3 bases at J, with 14 bases between the two ends. Written as DNA, the CDR3 is TGCAGTGAATACGGGGTTTCAACAGATACGCAGTATTTT. This codes for CSEYGVSTDTQYF.

This rearrangement joins TRBV28 to TRBJ1-4, with 7 bases lining up with TRBD1. CDR1 and CDR2 (germline): MDHEN, SYDVKM. This CDR3 comprises 14 residues. V gave up 4 bases and J gave up 8 bases; unmatched junction bases: 7. The CDR3 DNA sequence: TGTGCCAGCAGTTATACGACAGGGACCGAAAAACTGTTTTTT. It encodes CASSYTTGTEKLFF.

The rearrangement uses TRBV24-1 and TRBJ2-7, with unresolved D. Trimming left V 4 bases short and J 5 bases short, with 8 bases between. Germline-derived CDR1 and CDR2 are KGHDR and SFDVKD. This CDR3 contains 12 residues. Here the CDR3 reads CATSETQDEQYF. The CDR3 region has the DNA TGTGCCACCAGTGAGACCCAAGACGAGCAGTACTTC.

Turning to this clonotype: Mismatch with germline at one junction end may stem from a read error. This chain joins TRBV4-1 and TRBJ1-5, with 9 bases fitting TRBD1. This CDR3 spans 14 amino acids. Germline V gives CDR1 MGHRA, CDR2 YSYEKL. The CDR3 region is CASCQLQGAQPQHF. CDR3 DNA sequence: TGCGCCAGCTGCCAGCTACAGGGGGCCCAGCCCCAGCATTTT.

J is TRBJ2-7 and V is TRBV12-3 or TRBV12-4; the match to TRBD1 covers 7 bases. This CDR3 is 15 amino acids long. V lost 5 bases and J lost 0; bases outside the gene matches: 7. The CDR3 region has the DNA TGTGCCAGCAGTCCTGACAGGGTAGTCTCCTACGAGCAGTACTTC. This codes for CASSPDRVVSYEQYF.

This clonotype was counted between two and nine times. This chain joins TRBV2 and TRBJ1-3; D is possibly TRBD1 (5 bases). The CDR3 is made up of 16 amino acids. The germline V gene has CDR1 SNHLY and CDR2 FYNNEI. Trimming removed 5 bases from V and 2 bases from J, with 16 bases in between. CDR3 coding DNA: TGTGCCAGCAGTCGGGACCGGGTTGTTCCTGGAAACACCATATATTTT. This codes for CASSRDRVVPGNTIYF.

The sample holds one count of this clonotype. This chain connects TRBV9 to TRBJ2-7, with D unresolved. The CDR3 runs to 14 residues. CDR1 is SGDLS, CDR2 YYNGEE, per germline. V was clipped by 0 bases and J by 2 bases, with 9 bases between them. CDR3 region: CASSVGADTYEQYF. The CDR3, as DNA: TGTGCCAGCAGCGTAGGGGCAGATACCTACGAGCAGTACTTC.

The chain employs TRBV4-1 and TRBJ1-6, with 7 bases lining up with TRBD1. V trimming: 3 bases; J trimming: 6 bases; junction bases outside the gene matches: 11. The CDR3 loop spans 17 amino acids. Germline V gene sequence: CDR1 MGHRA, CDR2 YSYEKL. For the CDR3, the DNA is TGCGCCAGCAGCCACCCGACAGGGAAGTTAAGTAATTCACCCCTCCACTTT. Translated, it gives CASSHPTGKLSNSPLHF.

The V call is TRBV20-1, the J call TRBJ2-3; the match to TRBD2 covers 10 bases. CDR3 size: 16 residues. V dropped 3 bases and J dropped 0; count of bases not matched to a gene: 6. Germline loops: CDR1 DFQATT, CDR2 SNEGSKA (reference sequence). CDR3: CSASLVAGGSTDTQYF. The CDR3 DNA reads as TGCAGTGCTAGTCTAGTAGCGGGGGGTAGCACAGATACGCAGTATTTT.

This clonotype appeared a few times. V is TRBV20-1 and J is TRBJ1-5, with a possible D match to TRBD1 (5 bases). V was shortened by 0 bases and J by 2 bases, with 11 bases between the two germline ends. The length of the CDR3 is 15 residues. CDR1 and CDR2 (germline): DFQATT, SNEGSKA (reference sequence). The CDR3: CSARDEGRGNQPQHF. The DNA of the CDR3 is TGCAGTGCTAGAGACGAGGGACGAGGCAATCAGCCCCAGCATTTT.

This clonotype occurred many times. The CDR3 loop reads CASSFDLGNQPQHF. CDR3 coding DNA: TGTGCCAGCAGTTTCGACCTGGGAAATCAGCCCCAGCATTTT. The rearrangement uses TRBV12-3 or TRBV12-4 and TRBJ1-5; D call uncertain. V lost 3 bases and J lost 4, with 10 bases in between. The CDR3 consists of 14 residues.

The CDR3 reads CASSSARDSNTGELFF. The CDR3, as DNA: TGTGCCAGCAGTTCCGCACGGGACTCTAACACCGGGGAGCTGTTTTTT. The chain recombines TRBV7-3 with TRBJ2-2; a weak D match, TRBD2 (6 bases). The CDR3 is 16 residues long. The V end lost 6 bases, the J end lost 2 bases, and 16 bases lay between the germline ends. Per the germline V gene, CDR1 is SGHTA and CDR2 is FQGTGA.

The rearrangement joins TRBV10-3 to TRBJ1-2, with TRBD1 matching 7 bases. Looked up from germline, CDR1 is ENHRY and CDR2 is SYGVKD. The CDR3 runs 13 residues. J was trimmed by 2 bases and V by 5 bases; bases with no gene match: 2. CDR3 amino acids: CAISPDRNYGYTF. CDR3 in DNA: TGTGCCATCAGTCCGGACAGGAACTATGGCTACACCTTC.